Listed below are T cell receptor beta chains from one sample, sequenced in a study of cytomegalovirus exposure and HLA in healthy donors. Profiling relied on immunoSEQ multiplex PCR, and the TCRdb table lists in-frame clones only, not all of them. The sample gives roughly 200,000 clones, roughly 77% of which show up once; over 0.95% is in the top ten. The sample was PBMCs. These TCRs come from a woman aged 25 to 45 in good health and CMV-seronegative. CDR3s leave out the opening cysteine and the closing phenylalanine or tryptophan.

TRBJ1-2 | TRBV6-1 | ASSPRGDRDGYT
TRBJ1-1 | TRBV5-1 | ASSFTGVYTEAF
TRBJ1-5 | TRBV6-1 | ASSLDRSNQPQH
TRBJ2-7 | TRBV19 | ASSWGQARGYEQY
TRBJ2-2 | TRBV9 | ASSVVRTGELF
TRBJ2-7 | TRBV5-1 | ASTPYGQGTYEQY
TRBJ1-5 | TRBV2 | ASRRQGVDQPQH
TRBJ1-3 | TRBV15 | ATSRDWTTGNTIY
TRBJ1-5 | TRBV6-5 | ASRARQVSNQPQH
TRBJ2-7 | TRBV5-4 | ASSPRLSEVREQY
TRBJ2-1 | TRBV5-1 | ASSLQQLNYNEQF
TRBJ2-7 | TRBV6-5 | ASSSRAVYEQY
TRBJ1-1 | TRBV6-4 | ASSDPRENTEAF
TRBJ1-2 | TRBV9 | ASSPNQGADYGYT
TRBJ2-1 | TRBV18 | ASSPLTRNNEQF
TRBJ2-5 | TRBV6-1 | ASSDRPPGLAGDETQY
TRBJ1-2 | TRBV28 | ASSLWASGYT
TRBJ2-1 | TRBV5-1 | ASSLSASGHNEQF
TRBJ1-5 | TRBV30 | AWSVQQGGGQPQH
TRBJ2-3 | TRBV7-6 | ASSLAPQGDTQY
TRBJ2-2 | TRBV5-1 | ASSLASGGDTGELF
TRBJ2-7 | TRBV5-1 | ASSLETSYEQY
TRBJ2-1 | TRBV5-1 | ASRTSGGFEQQF
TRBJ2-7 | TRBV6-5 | ASSKRQQYEQY
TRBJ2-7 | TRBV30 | AWTSSYEQY
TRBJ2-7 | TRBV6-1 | ASSERPQRGYEQY
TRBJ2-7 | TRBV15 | ATSRDRGWYYEQY
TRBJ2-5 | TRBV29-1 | SGSRGSGEQETQY
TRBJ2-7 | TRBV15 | ATSSHRNSYEQY
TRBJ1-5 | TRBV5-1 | ASSPQGSQPQH
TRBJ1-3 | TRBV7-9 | ASSFWVGAIGNTIY
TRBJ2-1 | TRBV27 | ASRVRGSGGFNEQF
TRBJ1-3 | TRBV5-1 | ASSTGGPGMNSGNTIY
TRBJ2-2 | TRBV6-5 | AGEEWGGTGELF
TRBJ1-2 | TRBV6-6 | ASSYSGGGSGYT
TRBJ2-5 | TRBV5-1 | ASSLTSGSGQTQY
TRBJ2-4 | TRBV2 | ASRGEAKNIQY
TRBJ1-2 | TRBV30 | AWSIQGPNYGYT
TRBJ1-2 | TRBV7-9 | ASSLDSRMAGYT
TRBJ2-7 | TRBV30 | AWSVLGDRGSYEQY
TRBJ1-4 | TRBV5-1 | ASSLSGTGGEKLF
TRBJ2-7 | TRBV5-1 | ASSSQRQGARYEQY
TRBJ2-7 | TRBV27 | ASSFGAVREQY
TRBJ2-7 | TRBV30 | AWQQGGYEQY
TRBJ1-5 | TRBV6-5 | ASSPQGASNQPQH
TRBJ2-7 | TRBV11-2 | ASSFTGTPLGEQY
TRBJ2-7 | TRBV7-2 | ASSRSHTPTYEQY